The 26 T cell receptor beta chains presented below share a single source sample, sequenced in a study of blood T cell repertoires in COVID-19. Libraries were prepared by immunoSEQ multiplex PCR; TCRdb keeps only in-frame clonotypes and omits some of them. The sample lists about 53,000 clones; approximately 86% were seen once. The sequenced material came from peripheral blood. Receptors originate from an older man with active COVID-19.

To note about this clone: Sequence at one end of the junction differs from germline and may be a read error. The chain employs TRBV30 and TRBJ1-2, with D tentatively TRBD1 (5 bases). This CDR3 spans 17 amino acids. The germline gives CDR1 GTSNPN, CDR2 SVGIG (reference sequence). In DNA form, the CDR3 reads TGTGCCTGGAGTCTCTTGGTGCCAGGGATTACTAACTATGACTACACCTTC. Translated, it gives CAWSLLVPGITNYDYTF.

The rearrangement uses TRBV7-2 and TRBJ2-7, with a possible D match to TRBD2 (6 bases). The V gene lost 5 bases and the J gene lost 5 bases, with 16 bases spanning the gap. The germline V gene has CDR1 SGHTA and CDR2 FQGNSA. CDR3 length: 14 residues. DNA for the CDR3: TGTGCCAGCAGCCCTCGACGGGAGTCGCACGAGCAGTACTTC. This translates into CASSPRRESHEQYF.

In nucleotides, the CDR3 is TGTGCCAGCAGCTTATGGGGGACTAGCAGCAGCACAGATACGCAGTATTTT. Translation gives CASSLWGTSSSTDTQYF. The chain uses TRBV7-9 and TRBJ2-3; TRBD2 matches 9 bases. The CDR3 is 17 amino acids. Germline CDR1 and CDR2: SEHNR and FQNEAQ (reference sequence). The V gene end was trimmed by 2 bases and the J gene end by 0 bases; junction bases not matched to a gene: 6. Using reference TRBV7-9 and TRBJ2-3 for the parts outside the CDR3, the full variable domain is DTGVSQNPRHKITKRGQNVTFRCDPISEHNRLYWYRQTLGQGPEFLTYFQNEAQLEKSRLLSDRFSAERPKGSFSTLEIQRTEQGDSAMYLCASSLWGTSSSTDTQYFGPGTRLTVL.

The rearrangement links TRBV9 to TRBJ2-7; weak D call: TRBD2 (5 bases). Germline values: CDR1 SGDLS, CDR2 YYNGEE. V was clipped by 0 bases and J by 2 bases, with 12 bases between them. This CDR3 contains 15 residues. The CDR3 loop is CASSVDGVQTYEQYF. In DNA, the CDR3 is TGTGCCAGCAGCGTAGACGGGGTTCAGACCTACGAGCAGTACTTC. The full variable domain, its missing parts supplied by reference TRBV9 and TRBJ2-7, is DSGVTQTPKHLITATGQRVTLRCSPRSGDLSVYWYQQSLDQGLQFLIQYYNGEERAKGNILERFSAQQFPDLHSELNLSSLELGDSALYFCASSVDGVQTYEQYFGPGTRLTVT.

The chain employs TRBV2 and TRBJ1-2; D possibly corresponds to TRBD1 (5 bases). CDR1 and CDR2 from the germline V gene are SNHLY and FYNNEI. The CDR3 is 15 residues long. Trimming cost V 3 bases and J 8 bases, with 19 bases left between them. Written as DNA, the CDR3 is TGTGCCAGCAGTGATTCGCCCCCCGGGAGGGGAGGCTACACCTTC. Translating gives CASSDSPPGRGGYTF.

The chain uses TRBV6-2 or TRBV6-3 and TRBJ2-5, with TRBD2 identical over 9 bases. The CDR3 is 17 amino acids. V was pared by 4 bases and J by 5 bases, with 14 bases of the junction left unmatched. Germline V gene data show CDR1 as MNHEY and CDR2 as SVGEGT. The CDR3 is CASSFGGGAGGGETQYF. In nucleotides, the CDR3 is TGTGCCAGCAGTTTCGGCGGGGGGGCCGGAGGAGGGGAGACCCAGTACTTC.

This clone was counted a few times. This chain uses TRBV6-2 or TRBV6-3 with TRBJ2-7; weak D call: TRBD2 (5 bases). The V gene's germline CDR1 is MNHEY and CDR2 SVGEGT. Trimming cost V 5 bases and J 7 bases, with 12 bases left between them. CDR3 size: 12 residues. The CDR3 sequence: CASSRTVVEQYF. The CDR3, as DNA: TGTGCCAGCAGTAGGACTGTGGTTGAGCAGTACTTC.

This clone appeared once. The V call is TRBV14, the J call TRBJ1-6; D might be TRBD1 (5 bases). Germline V gene sequence: CDR1 SGHDN, CDR2 FVKESK. V was cut by 5 bases and J by 7 bases, with 15 bases left in between. The CDR3 length is 15 residues. Here the CDR3 DNA reads TGTGCCAGCAGCGTCCTCGGGGGTGGGAATTCACCCCTCCACTTT. Its translation is CASSVLGGGNSPLHF.

This chain connects TRBV15 to TRBJ2-1, with TRBD2 as a possible D gene (6 bases). Between the trimmed V and J ends, which lost 4 bases and 9 bases, there was a span of 16 bases. CDR1 LNHNV and CDR2 YYDKDF come from the germline V gene (reference sequence). The CDR3 is made up of 14 amino acids. CDR3: CATSNQLLASEQFF. The CDR3 DNA reads as TGTGCCACCAGCAACCAATTACTAGCATCTGAGCAGTTCTTC. The whole variable domain, filled in from reference TRBV15 and TRBJ2-1, reads DAMVIQNPRYQVTQFGKPVTLSCSQTLNHNVMYWYQQKSSQAPKLLFHYYDKDFNNEADTPDNFQSRRPNTSFCFLDIRSPGLGDTAMYLCATSNQLLASEQFFGPGTRLTVL.

The chain uses TRBV3-1 (or the pseudogene TRBV3-2) and TRBJ2-7; the match to TRBD1 covers 8 bases. Germline assignment: CDR1 LGHDT and CDR2 YNNKEL (reference sequence). J was trimmed by 0 bases and V by 4 bases; bases with no gene match: 8. This CDR3 region has 16 residues. The CDR3 loop is CASSRTPGQASYEQYF. In nucleotides, the CDR3 is TGTGCCAGCAGCCGTACCCCGGGACAGGCCTCCTACGAGCAGTACTTC.

V gene TRBV5-1 combines with J gene TRBJ2-3; D gene uncertain. CDR3 length equals 13 residues. Per the germline V gene, CDR1 is SGHRS and CDR2 is YFSETQ. The V and J ends lost 3 bases and 1 base respectively, with 6 bases between them. The CDR3 DNA reads as TGCGCCAGCAGCTCACAAGGCACAGATACGCAGTATTTT. Translation: CASSSQGTDTQYF.

The chain is built from TRBV30 and TRBJ2-1; 12 nucleotides align to TRBD2. After removal of 5 bases from V and 4 bases from J, the junction contained 3 bases not matched to a gene. CDR1 is GTSNPN, CDR2 SVGIG, per germline (reference sequence). This CDR3 contains 14 residues. The CDR3, as DNA: TGTGCCTGGGTTGGACTAGCGGGGTACAATGAGCAGTTCTTC. It specifies CAWVGLAGYNEQFF.

This clone was seen a handful of times. The genes are TRBV5-1 and TRBJ2-7, with 7 positions matching TRBD2. The junction had 12 bases not matched to a gene; V was cut back by 0 bases and J by 6 bases. The V gene's germline CDR1 is SGHRS and CDR2 YFSETQ. The CDR3 spans 16 residues. The CDR3: CASSLGNPGGGSEQYF. CDR3 nucleotide sequence: TGCGCCAGCAGCTTGGGGAACCCGGGGGGAGGCTCCGAGCAGTACTTC.

This rearrangement joins TRBV5-5 to TRBJ2-1; 8 bases map to TRBD1. Trimming at V came to 0 bases and at J to 7 bases, leaving 3 bases not matched to a gene. Germline lookup yields CDR1 SGHKS and CDR2 YYEKEE (reference sequence). The CDR3 totals 14 residues. Here the CDR3 reads CASSLAGGKNEQFF. The DNA for the CDR3 is TGTGCCAGCAGCTTGGCAGGGGGCAAGAATGAGCAGTTCTTC.

This chain uses TRBV19 with TRBJ2-7; 10 bases align to TRBD1. CDR1 and CDR2 from the germline V gene are LNHDA and SQIVND (reference sequence). CDR3 length: 15 amino acids. V dropped 3 bases and J dropped 5; count of bases not matched to a gene: 7. CDR3 residues: CASSITRQGAHEQYF. The CDR3 DNA reads TGTGCCAGTAGTATCACCCGACAGGGGGCCCACGAGCAGTACTTC.

This clone counts as medium-sized. V gene TRBV2 combines with J gene TRBJ1-5; no clear D gene. The germline V gene encodes CDR1 SNHLY and CDR2 FYNNEI. Deletions cut 7 bases from V and 5 bases from J, with 15 bases between. This CDR3 is 14 amino acids long. CDR3 amino acids: CASTEFREDQPQHF. CDR3 in DNA: TGTGCCAGCACCGAATTCCGGGAGGATCAGCCCCAGCATTTT.

The chain joins TRBV14 to TRBJ1-3, with 8 bases matching TRBD1. Trimming at V came to 4 bases and at J to 3 bases, leaving 8 bases not matched to a gene. The CDR3 has 16 residues. Germline CDR1 SGHDN, CDR2 FVKESK. Here the CDR3 reads CASSPLGGTGGNTIYF. Here the CDR3 DNA reads TGTGCCAGCAGCCCCCTCGGAGGGACAGGTGGAAACACCATATATTTT.

The gene calls are TRBV6-5 and TRBJ1-3, with no clear D. The length of the CDR3 is 13 residues. The germline CDR1 and CDR2 sequences are MNHEY and SVGAGI. Trimming took 8 bases from V and 0 from J, leaving 8 bases between them. CDR3 coding DNA: TGTGCCAGCCTTGTGAGCTCTGGAAACACCATATATTTT. It codes for CASLVSSGNTIYF.

The chain links TRBV15 to TRBJ1-5, with D tentatively TRBD1 (6 bases). CDR1 is LNHNV, CDR2 YYDKDF, per germline (reference sequence). CDR3 length: 15 residues. V shed 3 bases and J shed 2 bases, with 11 bases lying between them. DNA for the CDR3: TGTGCCACCAGCAGTGGACAGTTGGGCAATCAGCCCCAGCATTTT. As protein: CATSSGQLGNQPQHF.

This chain links TRBV10-3 with TRBJ1-3, with 7 bases identical to TRBD1. After removal of 11 bases from V and 0 bases from J, the junction contained 10 bases not matched to a gene. CDR1 is ENHRY, CDR2 SYGVKD, per germline. This CDR3 is built from 15 residues. The DNA of the CDR3 is TGTGCCTTTTTGGGGCAGGGGGACTCTGGAAACACCATATATTTT. Translating gives CAFLGQGDSGNTIYF.

In this sample, this clone turned up a few times. V and J are TRBV13 and TRBJ2-2; D is undetermined. CDR1 is PRHDT, CDR2 FYEKMQ, per germline (reference sequence). The CDR3 covers 19 residues. Trimming shortened V by 5 bases and J by 0 bases, and 22 bases separated the two germline ends. Written as DNA, the CDR3 is TGTGCCAGCAGCAAAGTGGGTGGAATAGCTACCGCGAACACCGGGGAGCTGTTTTTT. Translated, it gives CASSKVGGIATANTGELFF. The full variable domain, in which reference TRBV13 and TRBJ2-2 provide the parts outside the CDR3, is AAGVIQSPRHLIKEKRETATLKCYPIPRHDTVYWYQQGPGQDPQFLISFYEKMQSDKGSIPDRFSAQQFSDYHSELNMSSLELGDSALYFCASSKVGGIATANTGELFFGEGSRLTVL.

The CDR3 protein is CASGARQVTDTQYF. The CDR3 nucleotides are TGTGCTAGTGGTGCCCGACAGGTCACAGATACGCAGTATTTT. The rearrangement links TRBV12-5 to TRBJ2-3, with a tentative D call TRBD1 (6 bases). The CDR3 is made up of 14 amino acids. In germline, CDR1 is LGHNT, CDR2 FRNRAP. With 5 bases removed from V and 2 bases from J, the gap between germline ends came to 11 bases.

The rearrangement uses TRBV5-1 and TRBJ1-2; maybe TRBD1 (6 bases). Germline assignment: CDR1 SGHRS and CDR2 YFSETQ. V was pared by 0 bases and J by 2 bases, with 11 bases between. There are 15 residues in the CDR3. CDR3 residues: CASSLADRQNYGYTF. CDR3 DNA sequence: TGCGCCAGCAGCTTGGCCGACAGGCAAAACTATGGCTACACCTTC.

This chain links TRBV10-3 with TRBJ1-1; D is perhaps TRBD1 (6 bases). Germline V lookup: CDR1 ENHRY, CDR2 SYGVKD. This CDR3 is 14 amino acids long. V dropped 4 bases and J dropped 0 bases, with 9 bases sitting between them. CDR3 bases: TGTGCCATCAGTGTAACAGGGATGAACACTGAAGCTTTCTTT. It specifies CAISVTGMNTEAFF.

The chain employs TRBV29-1 and TRBJ1-2; 8 bases are a match to TRBD1. CDR1 is SQVTM, CDR2 ANQGSEA, per germline. Germline trimming cut 0 bases from V and 6 bases from J; bases unmatched to any gene: 12. CDR3 length: 16 residues. The CDR3 region is CSVEDLSGQGRNGYTF. CDR3 nucleotides: TGCAGCGTTGAAGATCTCTCTGGACAGGGCAGGAATGGCTACACCTTC.

V is TRBV18 and J is TRBJ1-6, with 8 bases that match TRBD1. Trimming at V came to 3 bases and at J to 10 bases, leaving 8 bases not matched to a gene. CDR1 KGHSH and CDR2 LQKENI come from the germline V gene. CDR3 length: 15 amino acids. The DNA for the CDR3 is TGTGCCAGCTCACCTTACGGACAGGGTGGGTCACCCCTCCACTTT. It is translated as CASSPYGQGGSPLHF.